This TCR beta chain was identified during a study of cytomegalovirus exposure and HLA in healthy donors. PCR employed 60 Vbeta and 13 Jbeta primers. Using immunoSEQ multiplex PCR, the repertoire was profiled, and TCRdb retains in-frame clones only, with some absent. The data show more than 150,000 clones, around 83% seen once. Overall study results and limits: The authors later linked a missense DCLRE1C variant to TCR beta V- and J-gene trimming. The only immune exposure information that was available was CMV serostatus. Most TCR sequences showed up rarely, but some public TCRs showed up in many donors.

This clone was observed a few times. Its antigen is as yet unknown. The specimen was PBMCs. This sequence was found in a girl between 2 and 10 years old in good health and CMV-seropositive.

The CDR3, as DNA: TGTGTTATACAGGGGGGGACTAATGAAAAACTGTTTTTT. Translating gives CVIQGGTNEKLFF. The gene calls are TRBV2 and TRBJ1-4; 8 positions match TRBD1. The CDR3 length is 13 residues. CDR1 is SNHLY and CDR2 is FYNNEI in the germline V gene.